The 16 T cell receptor beta chains below come from one sample, sequenced in a study of identical twins. One entry per CDR3 protein results from TCRdb running MiXCR on the 5' RACE reads. The sample lists about 470,000 distinct CDR3 sequences, about 24% seen once, with around 3% in the top ten. These records were also assigned to another study, of T cells expressing NK-cell markers.

Sample: CD4+ T cells sorted from blood. These receptors came from a woman younger than 35 in good health.

The chain uses TRBV7-2 and TRBJ2-1; TRBD2 is a possible D gene (6 bases). The CDR3 covers 14 residues. Trimming left V 5 bases short and J 7 bases short, with 15 bases between. Per germline, CDR1 SGHTA and CDR2 FQGNSA. CDR3 sequence reads: CASSPRLESNEQFF. The CDR3 DNA reads TGTGCCAGCAGCCCTCGACTAGAAAGTAATGAGCAGTTCTTC.

A few counts support this clonotype. The genes are TRBV7-9 and TRBJ2-7; 8 bases line up with TRBD1. This CDR3 has 15 amino acids. Germline V gene sequence: CDR1 SEHNR, CDR2 FQNEAQ (reference sequence). V lost 5 bases, J lost 6 bases, and 12 bases stayed unmatched. The CDR3 DNA sequence: TGTGCCAGCAGCACACAGGGACAGGTTTCGAGCGAGCAGTACTTC. Its protein is CASSTQGQVSSEQYF.

The chain joins TRBV14 to TRBJ2-3; D not certain. Germline V gene lookup returns CDR1 SGHDN and CDR2 FVKESK. The CDR3 is 14 residues long. Trimming pared 2 bases from V and 1 base from J, leaving 7 bases between. CDR3 loop: CASSQLSGTDTQYF. The CDR3, as DNA: TGTGCCAGCAGCCAACTTAGTGGCACAGATACGCAGTATTTT.

The chain combines TRBV24-1 with TRBJ2-3, with TRBD2 identical over 8 bases. V shed 5 bases, J shed 4 bases, and the junction held 4 bases outside the gene matches. The CDR3 has 14 amino acids. Germline V gene lookup returns CDR1 KGHDR and CDR2 SFDVKD. The CDR3 DNA is TGTGCCACCAGTGCCCCCGGGGGGGCAGATACGCAGTATTTT. This codes for CATSAPGGADTQYF.

This clonotype was seen a few times. The V gene is TRBV12-3 or TRBV12-4, the J gene TRBJ2-6; no reliable D call. The CDR3 is made up of 13 amino acids. Trimming stripped 6 bases from V and 4 bases from J, with 7 bases between. CDR3 residues: CASRFLGANVLTF. For the CDR3, the DNA is TGTGCCAGCAGGTTTTTGGGGGCCAACGTCCTGACTTTC.

The genes are TRBV4-2 and TRBJ2-5, with D tentatively TRBD2 (6 bases). Germline CDR1 is LGHNA and CDR2 is YNFKEQ. CDR3 length: 16 residues. Between the trimmed V and J ends, which lost 0 bases and 3 bases, there was a span of 14 bases. CDR3 coding DNA: TGTGCCAGCAGCCAAGATCCACTAGCCAGTAAAGAGACCCAGTACTTC. Protein sequence: CASSQDPLASKETQYF.

This clonotype was counted a few times. This sequence joins TRBV5-1 and TRBJ1-1, with D maybe TRBD1 (5 bases). Trimming cost V 4 bases and J 1 base, with 11 bases left between them. The CDR3 spans 14 residues. Per the germline V gene, CDR1 is SGHRS and CDR2 is YFSETQ. The CDR3 loop is CASSAGPSNTEAFF. For the CDR3, the DNA is TGCGCCAGCAGCGCGGGACCGTCGAACACTGAAGCTTTCTTT.

This chain joins TRBV5-1 and TRBJ1-2; TRBD1 agrees at 7 bases. V was pared by 0 bases and J by 7 bases, with 6 bases of the junction left unmatched. The CDR3 has 14 residues. Germline-derived CDR1 and CDR2 are SGHRS and YFSETQ. CDR3 sequence reads: CASSLDGRGTGYTF. CDR3 nucleotides: TGCGCCAGCAGCTTGGACGGCAGGGGGACTGGCTACACCTTC.

The rearrangement uses TRBV20-1 and TRBJ1-6; the D gene is possibly TRBD1 (5 bases). V was shortened by 1 base and J by 11 bases, with 15 bases between the two germline ends. The length of the CDR3 is 14 residues. Germline V CDR1 and CDR2: DFQATT, SNEGSKA (reference sequence). CDR3 amino acids: CSARAGGIDTPLHF. CDR3 nucleotides: TGCAGTGCTAGAGCGGGGGGTATTGATACACCCCTCCACTTT.

This clonotype was found many times. A much more abundant neighbour one base away suggests this may be a read error. The rearrangement links TRBV12-3 or TRBV12-4 to TRBJ2-7; D gene unclear. The V end was cut by 4 bases, the J end by 3 bases, with 4 bases between. The CDR3 is made up of 11 amino acids. The CDR3 nucleotides read TGTGCCAGCAGTTACATCTACGAGCAGTACTTC. Encoded protein: CASSYIYEQYF.

This sequence joins TRBV7-9 and TRBJ2-6; D call uncertain. Looked up from germline, CDR1 is SEHNR and CDR2 is FQNEAQ (reference sequence). This CDR3 comprises 15 residues. Deletions cut 1 base from V and 2 bases from J, with 6 bases between. This chain's CDR3 is CASSLGVPGANVLTF. The CDR3 region has the DNA TGTGCCAGCAGCTTAGGCGTACCTGGGGCCAACGTCCTGACTTTC.

The gene calls are TRBV5-4 and TRBJ2-7; D gene ambiguous. The CDR3 spans 15 residues. Germline V gene sequence: CDR1 SGHNT, CDR2 YYREEE (reference sequence). Between the trimmed V and J ends, which lost 0 bases and 5 bases, there was a span of 15 bases. The CDR3 sequence: CASSLEVAGNNEQYF. The CDR3, as DNA: TGTGCCAGCAGCTTGGAAGTGGCAGGTAATAACGAGCAGTACTTC.

The CDR3 nucleotides read TGTGCCACCAAAGCGACAGGGATAGAGACCCAGTACTTC. It codes for CATKATGIETQYF. V is TRBV19 and J is TRBJ2-5, with 7 positions matching TRBD1. V shed 10 bases, J shed 4 bases, and the junction held 9 bases outside the gene matches. The CDR3 extends over 13 amino acids. Germline V gene lookup returns CDR1 LNHDA and CDR2 SQIVND (reference sequence).

This clonotype was detected a few times. The rearrangement uses TRBV7-9 and TRBJ2-1; 7 bases fit TRBD1. Germline V CDR1 and CDR2: SEHNR, FQNEAQ (reference sequence). The J segment lost 4 bases and the V segment lost 4 bases, leaving 4 bases of the junction unmatched. The CDR3 is 14 residues long. The CDR3 loop is CASSYRQGYNEQFF. The CDR3 nucleotides are TGTGCCAGCAGCTACCGACAGGGTTACAATGAGCAGTTCTTC.

The J gene is TRBJ2-2, the V gene TRBV12-3 or TRBV12-4, with D unresolved. Deletions cut 5 bases from V and 2 bases from J, with 15 bases between. The CDR3 loop spans 16 amino acids. The CDR3 region is CASSNRPGSNTGELFF. The CDR3 region has the DNA TGTGCCAGCAGTAACCGACCTGGCTCAAACACCGGGGAGCTGTTTTTT.

This chain connects TRBV19 to TRBJ1-2; 8 bases fit TRBD1. The germline CDR1 and CDR2 sequences are LNHDA and SQIVND (reference sequence). This CDR3 region has 16 residues. V lost 5 bases to trimming and J lost 4 bases; unmatched junction nucleotides: 12. The DNA of the CDR3 is TGTGCCAGTAGTGCCCAAGGGAACAGGGGGGTCTATGGCTACACCTTC. It yields the protein CASSAQGNRGVYGYTF.